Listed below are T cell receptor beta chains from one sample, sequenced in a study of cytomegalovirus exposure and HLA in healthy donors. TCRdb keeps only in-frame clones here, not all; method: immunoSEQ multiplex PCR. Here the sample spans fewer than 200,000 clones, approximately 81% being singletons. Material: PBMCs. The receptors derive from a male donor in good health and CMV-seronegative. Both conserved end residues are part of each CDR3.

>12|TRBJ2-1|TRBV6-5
CASSPQGHEQFF
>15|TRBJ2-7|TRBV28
CASRLTGTGSYEQYF
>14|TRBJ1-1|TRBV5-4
CASSRELSDTEAFF
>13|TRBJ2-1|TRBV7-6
CASSLLGANEQFF
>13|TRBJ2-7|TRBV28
CASSPGQIYEQYF
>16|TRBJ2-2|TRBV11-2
CASSPGLGSGSRELFF
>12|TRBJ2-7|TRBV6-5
CASSLDRYEQYF
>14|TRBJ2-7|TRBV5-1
CASSHAGSSYEQYF
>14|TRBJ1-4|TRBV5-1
CASSVQGESEKLFF
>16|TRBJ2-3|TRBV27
CASREGTSAHTDTQYF
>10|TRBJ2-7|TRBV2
CASAGGEQYF
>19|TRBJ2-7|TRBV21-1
CASSNQDRGRLAGNYEQYF
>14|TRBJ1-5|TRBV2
CASRDRYSNQPQHF
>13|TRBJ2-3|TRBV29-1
CSVGWQSTDTQYF
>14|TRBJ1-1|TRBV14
CASSQVRGNTEAFF
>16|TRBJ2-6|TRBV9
CASSTTDSSGANVLTF
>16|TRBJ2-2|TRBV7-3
CASSFKKTGGEGELFF
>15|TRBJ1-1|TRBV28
CASSPGLRWDTEAFF
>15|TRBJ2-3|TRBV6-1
CASLLMGTPTDTQYF
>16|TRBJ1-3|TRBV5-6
CASSQRAGVKRNTIYF
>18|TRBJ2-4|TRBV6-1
CASSGGTSGKKGENIQYF
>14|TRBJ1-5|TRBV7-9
CASSLGQGTQPQHF
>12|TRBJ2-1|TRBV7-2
CASRAGTYEQFF
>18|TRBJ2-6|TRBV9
CASSPPGYRLSGANVLTF
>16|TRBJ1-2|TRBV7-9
CASSHDRRPHIYGYTF
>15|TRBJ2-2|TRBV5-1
CASASQGLGAGELFF
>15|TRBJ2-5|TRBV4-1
CASSQTSGGFREQYF
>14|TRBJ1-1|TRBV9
CASSVSQGNTEAFF